The subject of this entry is one TCR beta chain. Data came from immunoSEQ multiplex PCR; TCRdb stores just in-frame clones and leaves some out. This table holds about 170,000 clones, roughly 70% found once. This entry comes from a study of blood T cell repertoires in COVID-19. Study overall: Spain, Italy and the United States supplied samples that represented acute and convalescent COVID-19.

The CDR3 contains 15 residues. Between the trimmed V and J ends, which lost 6 bases and 0 bases, there was a span of 13 bases. Germline V lookup: CDR1 SGDLS, CDR2 YYNGEE. This receptor was identified in an elderly woman with acute or convalescent COVID-19. The chain combines TRBV9 with TRBJ1-5, with a tentative D call TRBD1 (5 bases). The source material was peripheral blood. The CDR3 region is CASTQGANSNQPQHF. The CDR3 region has the DNA TGTGCCAGCACTCAGGGCGCAAATAGCAATCAGCCCCAGCATTTT. The full variable domain, its missing parts supplied by reference TRBV9 and TRBJ1-5, is DSGVTQTPKHLITATGQRVTLRCSPRSGDLSVYWYQQSLDQGLQFLIQYYNGEERAKGNILERFSAQQFPDLHSELNLSSLELGDSALYFCASTQGANSNQPQHFGDGTRLSIL.